This paragraph covers one T cell receptor beta chain sequence. The data originate from a study of blood T cell repertoires in COVID-19. On the study more broadly: COVID-19 samples collected from the United States, Italy and Spain covered acute and convalescent phases. PBMCs, B-cell-depleted T cells, or T cells were the source of the cDNA or gDNA that made up the material.

Per the authors' pipeline: Estimates of nucleated cell counts were drawn from the amplification of reference gene primers. Here immunoSEQ multiplex PCR was the method, and the copy in TCRdb shows in-frame clones only, minus some. Clonal size and the V and J genes are those of that table, whereas D and trimming came from the DNA. The sample holds some 74,000 clones, approximately 79% seen once. The CDR3 is made up of 15 amino acids. Losses at the gene ends were 3 bases for V and 7 bases for J; bases not matched to a gene: 5. Germline lookup yields CDR1 KGHSH and CDR2 LQKENI. The sequenced sample consisted of peripheral blood. This TCR was recovered from a woman aged 45-60 years with acute or convalescent COVID-19. The chain carries TRBV18 and TRBJ1-4; 10 bases are shared with TRBD1. The CDR3 DNA sequence: TGTGCCAGCTCACCGATGACAGGGGGCACTGAAAAACTGTTTTTT. The encoded protein is CASSPMTGGTEKLFF.